The source of this T cell receptor beta chain is a study of post-analysis software for immune sequencing data. The study, taken as a whole, reports: TRBV5-6, TRBV5-1 and TRBV20-1 were among roughly 5 TRBV segments more frequent in patients than controls.

Unique molecular identifiers featured in each of the TCR beta cDNA libraries. Using its own MiXCR run on the PCR reads, TCRdb lists one record per CDR3 protein. The sample carries almost 700,000 distinct CDR3 sequences, around 60% recorded once. For this clonotype: Its antigen remains unidentified. A junction boundary mismatches the germline segment, possibly from a read error.

The CDR3 has 13 amino acids. The material sequenced was blood. The receptor was isolated from a girl aged 2 to 9 with multiple sclerosis. The genes are TRBV12-3 or TRBV12-4 and TRBJ2-4; a weak D match, TRBD2 (6 bases). CDR3 DNA sequence: TGTGTCAGCAGTTTCGGGGGAGATCACATTCAGTACTTC. Translating it yields CVSSFGGDHIQYF.